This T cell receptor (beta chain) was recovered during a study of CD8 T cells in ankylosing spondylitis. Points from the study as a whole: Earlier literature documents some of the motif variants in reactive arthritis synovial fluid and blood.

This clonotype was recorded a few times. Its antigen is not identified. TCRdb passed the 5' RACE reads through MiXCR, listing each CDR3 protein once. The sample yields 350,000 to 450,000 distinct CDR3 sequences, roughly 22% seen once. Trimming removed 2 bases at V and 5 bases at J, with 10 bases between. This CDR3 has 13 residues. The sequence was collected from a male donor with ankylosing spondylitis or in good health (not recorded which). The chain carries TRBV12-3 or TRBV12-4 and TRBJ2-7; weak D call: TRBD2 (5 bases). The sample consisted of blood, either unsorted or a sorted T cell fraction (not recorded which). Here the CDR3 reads CASSLIRGDEQYF. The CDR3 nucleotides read TGTGCCAGCAGTTTAATACGGGGTGACGAGCAGTACTTC.